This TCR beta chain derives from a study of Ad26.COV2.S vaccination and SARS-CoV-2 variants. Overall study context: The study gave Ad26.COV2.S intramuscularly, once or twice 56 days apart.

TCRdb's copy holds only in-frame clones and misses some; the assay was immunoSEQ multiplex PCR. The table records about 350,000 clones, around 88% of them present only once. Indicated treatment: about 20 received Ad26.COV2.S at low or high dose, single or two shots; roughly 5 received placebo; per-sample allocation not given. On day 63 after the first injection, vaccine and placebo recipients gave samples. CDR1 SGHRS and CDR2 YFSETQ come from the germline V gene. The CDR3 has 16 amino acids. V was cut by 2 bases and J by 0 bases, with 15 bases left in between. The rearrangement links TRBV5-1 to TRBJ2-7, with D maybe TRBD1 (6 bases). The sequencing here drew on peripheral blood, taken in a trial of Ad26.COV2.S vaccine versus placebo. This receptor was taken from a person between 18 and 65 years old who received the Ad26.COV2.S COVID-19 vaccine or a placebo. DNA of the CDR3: TGCGCCAGCAGCTTCACGGGACAAACAAACTCCTACGAGCAGTACTTC. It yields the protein CASSFTGQTNSYEQYF.